The text below deals with one TCR beta chain. This CDR3 is built from 13 residues. The junction had 2 bases not matched to a gene; V was cut back by 3 bases and J by 5 bases. CDR1 and CDR2 from the germline V gene are GTSNPN and SVGIG (reference sequence). The sample is drawn from a study of blood T cell repertoires in COVID-19. About the research overall: COVID-19 samples, acute and convalescent, were from the United States, Italy and Spain. PBMCs, B-cell-depleted T cells, or T cells were the source of the cDNA or gDNA that made up the material.

Enrolled during active infection, Seattle patients were then followed longitudinally. The authors' processing: Reference gene primer amplification gave nucleated cell count estimates. Repertoires were generated with immunoSEQ multiplex PCR, while TCRdb's copy carries only in-frame clones and drops some. Clone size and the V and J calls come from that table; the DNA yielded D and trimming. The table records some 450,000 clones, more than 70% of them present only once. Source material: peripheral blood. This sequence originates from a woman in her forties or fifties with COVID-19, enrolled during active disease. J is TRBJ2-2 and V is TRBV30, with 8 bases fitting TRBD2. CDR3 DNA: TGTGCCTGGAGCGGGGGGGCGACCGGGGAGCTGTTTTTT. This codes for CAWSGGATGELFF.